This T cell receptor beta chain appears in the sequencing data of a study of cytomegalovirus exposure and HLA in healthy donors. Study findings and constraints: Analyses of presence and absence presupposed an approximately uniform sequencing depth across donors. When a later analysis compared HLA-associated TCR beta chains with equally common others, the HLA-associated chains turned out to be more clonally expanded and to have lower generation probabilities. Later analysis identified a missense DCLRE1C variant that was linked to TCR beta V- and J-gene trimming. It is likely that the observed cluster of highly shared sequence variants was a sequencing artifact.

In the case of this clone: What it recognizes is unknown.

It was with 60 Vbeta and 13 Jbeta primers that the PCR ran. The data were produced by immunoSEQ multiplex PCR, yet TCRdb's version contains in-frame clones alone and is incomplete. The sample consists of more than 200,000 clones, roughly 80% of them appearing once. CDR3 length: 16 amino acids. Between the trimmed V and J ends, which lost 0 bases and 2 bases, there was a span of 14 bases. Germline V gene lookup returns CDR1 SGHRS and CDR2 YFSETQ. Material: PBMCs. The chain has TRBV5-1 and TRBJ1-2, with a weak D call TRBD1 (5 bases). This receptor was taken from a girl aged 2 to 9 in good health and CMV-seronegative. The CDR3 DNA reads TGCGCCAGCAGCTTGGAGTCAGGGTACGTCAACTATGGCTACACCTTC. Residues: CASSLESGYVNYGYTF. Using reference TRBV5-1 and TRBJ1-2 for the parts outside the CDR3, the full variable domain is KAGVTQTPRYLIKTRGQQVTLSCSPISGHRSVSWYQQTPGQGLQFLFEYFSETQRNKGNFPGRFSGRQFSNSRSEMNVSTLELGDSALYLCASSLESGYVNYGYTFGSGTRLTVV.